The rows below give T cell receptor beta chains drawn from one sample of a study of cytomegalovirus exposure and HLA in healthy donors. Sequencing used immunoSEQ multiplex PCR; TCRdb keeps in-frame clones, though not all of them. The table includes 150,000 to 200,000 clones, 85% detected once. Sample: PBMCs. The receptors shown here come from a woman in her forties or fifties in good health and CMV-seronegative. CDR3s include the opening cysteine and the closing phenylalanine or tryptophan. Size tells how often a clone was seen (once, few, many) or the class of an expanded clone, and some rows leave it out.

clone_size: once; j_call: TRBJ2-7; v_call: TRBV4-1; cdr3_aa: CASSQGTVNYEQYF
clone_size: once; j_call: TRBJ2-1; v_call: TRBV6-5; cdr3_aa: CASSLTRTSGMEFF
clone_size: .; j_call: TRBJ1-6; v_call: TRBV27; cdr3_aa: CASSPTTVNSPLHF
clone_size: .; j_call: TRBJ2-3; v_call: TRBV11-2; cdr3_aa: CASSLSSVADTQYF
clone_size: .; j_call: TRBJ2-5; v_call: TRBV6-1; cdr3_aa: CATSGGAKIETQYF
clone_size: .; j_call: TRBJ1-2; v_call: TRBV5-1; cdr3_aa: CASSQQGGNYGYTF
clone_size: once; j_call: TRBJ2-5; v_call: TRBV19; cdr3_aa: CASSRGRLAGGPGQETQYF
clone_size: few; j_call: TRBJ2-7; v_call: TRBV28; cdr3_aa: CASSSSGTGGYEQYF
clone_size: .; j_call: TRBJ2-7; v_call: TRBV27; cdr3_aa: CASSSPGTSSYEQYF
clone_size: .; j_call: TRBJ1-2; v_call: TRBV9; cdr3_aa: CASSPFDRGQFGYTF
clone_size: few; j_call: TRBJ2-5; v_call: TRBV7-9; cdr3_aa: CASSLIGGQETQYF
clone_size: once; j_call: TRBJ2-7; v_call: TRBV27; cdr3_aa: CASSFIRGKGSYEQYF
clone_size: once; j_call: TRBJ2-7; v_call: TRBV28; cdr3_aa: CASRFPGSESYEQYF
clone_size: .; j_call: TRBJ2-3; v_call: TRBV5-1; cdr3_aa: CASSSSGPDTQYF
clone_size: .; j_call: TRBJ2-3; v_call: TRBV28; cdr3_aa: CASSLSGPDTQYF
clone_size: .; j_call: TRBJ2-7; v_call: TRBV18; cdr3_aa: CASSPPKPYEQYF
clone_size: once; j_call: TRBJ2-3; v_call: TRBV28; cdr3_aa: CASSLAAGGTDTQYF
clone_size: .; j_call: TRBJ1-5; v_call: TRBV18; cdr3_aa: CASSPTTNQPQHF
clone_size: .; j_call: TRBJ2-1; v_call: TRBV20-1; cdr3_aa: CRGARGNEQFF
clone_size: .; j_call: TRBJ2-3; v_call: TRBV4-1; cdr3_aa: CASSQPSGSRKDTQYF
clone_size: .; j_call: TRBJ1-4; v_call: TRBV28; cdr3_aa: CASSFEVLEKLFF
clone_size: .; j_call: TRBJ2-3; v_call: TRBV6-5; cdr3_aa: CASRPVGDSSDTQYF
clone_size: few; j_call: TRBJ2-5; v_call: TRBV6-5; cdr3_aa: CASSYSSPVQETQYF
clone_size: .; j_call: TRBJ2-2; v_call: TRBV7-8; cdr3_aa: CASSLARLAGGAGELFF
clone_size: .; j_call: TRBJ2-6; v_call: TRBV19; cdr3_aa: CASSHSAGSGANVLTF
clone_size: .; j_call: TRBJ1-1; v_call: TRBV5-4; cdr3_aa: CASRETVNTEAFF
clone_size: .; j_call: TRBJ2-2; v_call: TRBV28; cdr3_aa: CASSSNTFTRTGSGELFF
clone_size: .; j_call: TRBJ2-2; v_call: TRBV27; cdr3_aa: CASSSWGSGRAGTGELFF
clone_size: once; j_call: TRBJ2-1; v_call: TRBV30; cdr3_aa: CAWSPLNNEQFF
clone_size: .; j_call: TRBJ1-2; v_call: TRBV9; cdr3_aa: CASSAQTTGGVDYGYTF
clone_size: .; j_call: TRBJ1-1; v_call: TRBV5-4; cdr3_aa: CASSSPNTEAFF
clone_size: .; j_call: TRBJ2-7; v_call: TRBV6-6; cdr3_aa: CAIRGTGDYEQYF
clone_size: .; j_call: TRBJ2-7; v_call: TRBV7-2; cdr3_aa: CASSPSSGSNYEQYF
clone_size: .; j_call: TRBJ1-2; v_call: TRBV18; cdr3_aa: CASSPGQGNGYTF
clone_size: .; j_call: TRBJ1-1; v_call: TRBV10-3; cdr3_aa: CAISDTGRANTEAFF
clone_size: .; j_call: TRBJ1-5; v_call: TRBV6-5; cdr3_aa: CASNARGSNQPQHF
clone_size: .; j_call: TRBJ2-7; v_call: TRBV4-2; cdr3_aa: CASSQWSGGIYEQYF
clone_size: once; j_call: TRBJ1-3; v_call: TRBV29-1; cdr3_aa: CSVGTVSGNTIYF
clone_size: .; j_call: TRBJ2-3; v_call: TRBV5-1; cdr3_aa: CASSLSGGDLSTDTQYF
clone_size: .; j_call: TRBJ1-5; v_call: TRBV28; cdr3_aa: CASSTGFSNQPQHF
clone_size: .; j_call: TRBJ1-4; v_call: TRBV2; cdr3_aa: CASSGQGLDEKLFF
clone_size: once; j_call: TRBJ2-2; v_call: TRBV5-1; cdr3_aa: CASSSSGQGADGELFF
clone_size: .; j_call: TRBJ1-2; v_call: TRBV28; cdr3_aa: CATGGGPNYGYTF
clone_size: .; j_call: TRBJ2-1; v_call: TRBV9; cdr3_aa: CASSSEEAVIKEQFF
clone_size: .; j_call: TRBJ1-1; v_call: TRBV6-5; cdr3_aa: CASSQQGETEAFF
clone_size: .; j_call: TRBJ2-1; v_call: TRBV7-2; cdr3_aa: CASSLNPGTSSYNEQFF
clone_size: once; j_call: TRBJ2-1; v_call: TRBV7-7; cdr3_aa: CASSLMESAYNEQFF